This T cell receptor beta chain was documented in a study of blood T cell repertoires in COVID-19. Sequenced by immunoSEQ multiplex PCR; TCRdb stores in-frame clones only, minus some. The repertoire holds some 80,000 clones, with approximately 82% as singletons. Germline V gives CDR1 MDHEN, CDR2 SYDVKM. V was pared by 6 bases and J by 2 bases, with 9 bases of the junction left unmatched. This CDR3 is built from 15 residues. Sequences were obtained from peripheral blood. This clonotype originated in a woman between 45 and 65 years old with acute or convalescent COVID-19. The chain is built from TRBV28 and TRBJ1-2; 7 nucleotides line up with TRBD1. As DNA, the CDR3 is TGTGCCAGCAGCCTCACCGGGACAGCCAACTATGGCTACACCTTC. Encoded protein: CASSLTGTANYGYTF.